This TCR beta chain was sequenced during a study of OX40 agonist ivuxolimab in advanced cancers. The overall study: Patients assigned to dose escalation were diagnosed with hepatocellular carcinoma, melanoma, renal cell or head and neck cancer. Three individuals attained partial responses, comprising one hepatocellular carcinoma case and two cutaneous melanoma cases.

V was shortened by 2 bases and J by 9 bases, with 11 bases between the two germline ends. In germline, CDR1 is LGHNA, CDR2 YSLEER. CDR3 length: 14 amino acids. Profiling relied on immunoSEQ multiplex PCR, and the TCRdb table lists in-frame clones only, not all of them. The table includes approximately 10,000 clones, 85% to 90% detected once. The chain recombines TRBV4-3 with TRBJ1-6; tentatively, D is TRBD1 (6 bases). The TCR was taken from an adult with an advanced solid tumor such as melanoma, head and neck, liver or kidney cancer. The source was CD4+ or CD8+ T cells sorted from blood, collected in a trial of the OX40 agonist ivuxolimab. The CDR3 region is CASSQRGAPSPLHF. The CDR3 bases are TGCGCCAGCAGCCAAAGGGGGGCCCCTTCACCCCTCCACTTT.